This TCR beta chain was identified in a study of CD8 T cells in Susac syndrome. General study points: Expansion of clones was not seen in the CD4+ T cell repertoires of Susac syndrome.

A remark on this clonotype: Antigen specificity is unknown.

Sequencing of TCR beta was carried out in blood CD8+ and CD4+ T cells. This CDR3 is built from 15 residues. The V gene's germline CDR1 is GTSNPN and CDR2 SVGIG (reference sequence). Trimming took 1 base from V and 5 from J, leaving 15 bases between them. With random hexamers, about 0.5 to 1 ug RNA was reverse transcribed. With immunoSEQ multiplex PCR, TCR beta CDR3 was amplified across 54 Vbeta and 13 Jbeta. TCRdb ran MiXCR on the immunoSEQ multiplex PCR reads and lists one entry per CDR3 protein. Of some 210,000 distinct CDR3 sequences listed, approximately 94% were seen once; the top ten hold about 0.14%.

The sample was CD4+ T cells from PBMCs. The chain carries TRBV30 and TRBJ1-5; D is possibly TRBD1 (6 bases). This receptor was identified in a human donor with Susac syndrome. The CDR3 DNA is TGTGCCTGGAGTGGTGCATCAGGGGCCCATCAGCCCCAGCATTTT. Translation gives CAWSGASGAHQPQHF.